What follows describes a single T cell receptor beta chain. The CDR3 is made up of 15 amino acids. Trimming pared 1 base from V and 3 bases from J, leaving 13 bases between. The V gene's germline CDR1 is SGHTA and CDR2 FQGNSA. This specimen comes from a study of identical twins. TCRdb re-analysed the 5' RACE reads in MiXCR, keeping a single row per CDR3 protein. The repertoire holds fewer than 900,000 distinct CDR3 sequences, approximately 18% seen once, with about 12% in the top ten. These data were likewise used in another study, on T cells expressing NK-cell markers.

This TCR was recovered from a woman between 18 and 30 years old in good health. The source material was PBMCs. The J gene is TRBJ2-7, the V gene TRBV7-2; D ambiguous. The chain's CDR3 is CASSLGVVFHYEQYF. CDR3 DNA: TGTGCCAGCAGCTTAGGGGTAGTCTTCCACTACGAGCAGTACTTC.